Listed here are 10 T cell receptor beta chains from one sample, sequenced in a study of blood T cell repertoires in COVID-19 (dated by TCRdb to between 2020 and 2021). Receptors were amplified or captured by the immunoSEQ multiplex PCR assay. The immuneACCESS repertoire file appears here via TCRdb, limited to in-frame rearrangements. These files lack a portion of the clones; in checked studies, under half of the deficit traces to unresolved V genes, and the cause of the others is not known. The sample table contains about 210,000 clones; only one count was recorded for 75% to 90% of them. Roughly 4.5% of the sample is in the top ten clones. Sequenced material: PBMCs or T cells enriched from blood (not recorded which). Source of these receptors: a woman aged 30 to 39 who had been exposed to COVID-19.

J is TRBJ1-6 and V is TRBV7-9; 9 nucleotides align to TRBD1. CDR3 length equals 16 residues. Looked up from germline, CDR1 is SEHNR and CDR2 is FQNEAQ (reference sequence). Germline trimming cut 0 bases from V and 5 bases from J; bases unmatched to any gene: 2. The CDR3 protein is CASSLATGGNNSPLHF. The CDR3 DNA sequence: TGTGCCAGCAGCTTAGCGACAGGGGGAAATAATTCACCCCTCCACTTT.

This clone was seen just once. The chain recombines TRBV5-1 with TRBJ2-3; the match to TRBD2 covers 9 bases. Germline V gene sequence: CDR1 SGHRS, CDR2 YFSETQ. CDR3 length: 14 residues. Losses at the gene ends were 4 bases for V and 6 bases for J; bases not matched to a gene: 6. Here the CDR3 reads CASSPSGGLDTQYF. As DNA, the CDR3 is TGCGCCAGCAGCCCAAGCGGGGGGTTGGATACGCAGTATTTT. Complete variable domain (other parts from reference TRBV5-1 and TRBJ2-3): KAGVTQTPRYLIKTRGQQVTLSCSPISGHRSVSWYQQTPGQGLQFLFEYFSETQRNKGNFPGRFSGRQFSNSRSEMNVSTLELGDSALYLCASSPSGGLDTQYFGPGTRLTVL.

The gene calls are TRBV15 and TRBJ1-1; 9 bases align to TRBD1. After removal of 1 base from V and 4 bases from J, the junction contained 7 bases not matched to a gene. The CDR3 runs to 16 residues. Germline CDR1 LNHNV, CDR2 YYDKDF (reference sequence). The DNA for the CDR3 is TGTGCCACCAGCAGAGCCTATGGACAGGGGAGCACTGAAGCTTTCTTT. It specifies CATSRAYGQGSTEAFF. The full variable domain, its missing parts supplied by reference TRBV15 and TRBJ1-1, is DAMVIQNPRYQVTQFGKPVTLSCSQTLNHNVMYWYQQKSSQAPKLLFHYYDKDFNNEADTPDNFQSRRPNTSFCFLDIRSPGLGDTAMYLCATSRAYGQGSTEAFFGQGTRLTVV.

This clone has only a few counts. The rearrangement links TRBV5-5 to TRBJ2-1, with D unclear. The CDR3 length is 13 residues. The V end lost 0 bases, the J end lost 4 bases, and 5 bases lay between the germline ends. Germline V lookup: CDR1 SGHKS, CDR2 YYEKEE (reference sequence). This chain's CDR3 is CASSLGLYNEQFF. As DNA, the CDR3 is TGTGCCAGCAGCTTGGGGCTGTACAATGAGCAGTTCTTC.

This sequence joins TRBV15 and TRBJ2-3; a weak D match, TRBD2 (7 bases). Trimming removed 3 bases at V and 7 bases at J, with 20 bases between. Germline V CDR1 and CDR2: LNHNV, YYDKDF (reference sequence). This CDR3 region has 16 residues. The CDR3 here is CATSSRRGGLGNTQYF. The CDR3 bases are TGTGCCACCAGCAGCCGGAGGGGGGGCCTGGGTAATACGCAGTATTTT.

The V call is TRBV3-1 (or the pseudogene TRBV3-2), the J call TRBJ2-1; D might be TRBD2 (5 bases). This CDR3 comprises 17 residues. The germline CDR1 and CDR2 sequences are LGHDT and YNNKEL (reference sequence). V was trimmed by 1 base and J by 1 base, leaving 14 bases between them. This chain's CDR3 is CASSQGRVGYSYNEQFF. In nucleotides, the CDR3 is TGTGCCAGCAGCCAAGGGCGGGTCGGTTATTCCTACAATGAGCAGTTCTTC.

The rearrangement uses TRBV6-5 and TRBJ1-2, with 8 bases identical to TRBD1. The CDR3 extends over 14 amino acids. V shed 6 bases and J 4 bases; nucleotides not matched to a gene: 7. Looked up from germline, CDR1 is MNHEY and CDR2 is SVGAGI. The chain's CDR3 is CASRKDRVSYGYTF. The CDR3 DNA follows: TGTGCCAGCAGAAAGGACAGGGTCTCCTATGGCTACACCTTC.

V usage is TRBV18 and J usage is TRBJ1-1; D possibly corresponds to TRBD1 (6 bases). With 5 bases removed from V and 5 bases from J, the gap between germline ends came to 12 bases. Germline CDR1 reads KGHSH; CDR2 reads LQKENI. The CDR3 is made up of 13 amino acids. CDR3 region: CASSVTGRTEAFF. CDR3 DNA sequence: TGTGCCAGCTCAGTTACAGGGAGAACTGAAGCTTTCTTT.

The gene calls are TRBV6-6 and TRBJ1-5; 7 bases align to TRBD1. V lost 2 bases and J lost 4; bases outside the gene matches: 5. Germline assignment: CDR1 MNHNY and CDR2 SVGAGI (reference sequence). CDR3 length: 15 amino acids. The CDR3 sequence is CASSYTGQMNQPQHF. As DNA, the CDR3 is TGTGCCAGCAGTTACACGGGACAGATGAATCAGCCCCAGCATTTT.

The J gene is TRBJ2-2, the V gene TRBV2; D is perhaps TRBD2 (5 bases). This CDR3 has 13 residues. Germline values: CDR1 SNHLY, CDR2 FYNNEI. The ends were cut back, 7 bases at V and 3 bases at J, with 9 bases in the middle. The CDR3, as DNA: TGTGCCAGCAATTTGAGGGACACCGGGGAGCTGTTTTTT. Translated, it gives CASNLRDTGELFF.